Each of the 15 T cell receptor beta chains below was sequenced from the same sample in a study of T-cell memory formation after mild COVID-19. TCRdb independently ran MiXCR on the 5' RACE reads; one entry per CDR3 protein. The sample contains under 200,000 distinct CDR3 sequences, around a third of which appear only once. The sample comprised PBMCs or a T cell subset sorted from them (not recorded which). The origin of the receptors is an adult woman who had mild COVID-19 (a few samples of this study predate the infection). Cell type and time point are not known.

The CDR3 nucleotides are TGCGCCAGCAGCCACCGGGACAGTAGCACAGATACGCAGTATTTT. Protein product: CASSHRDSSTDTQYF. V gene TRBV4-1 combines with J gene TRBJ2-3, with 7 nucleotides matching TRBD1. Unmatched junction bases numbered 3, after V lost 3 bases and J lost 0 bases. The germline V gene has CDR1 MGHRA and CDR2 YSYEKL. This CDR3 is 15 amino acids long.

The V gene is TRBV19, the J gene TRBJ1-1; D not resolved. Germline V CDR1 and CDR2: LNHDA, SQIVND (reference sequence). Trimming pared 3 bases from V and 4 bases from J, leaving 9 bases between. This CDR3 is built from 13 residues. The CDR3 sequence: CASSIKTSTEAFF. CDR3 coding DNA: TGTGCCAGTAGTATTAAGACGTCCACTGAAGCTTTCTTT.

This sequence joins TRBV30 and TRBJ2-7, with 8 positions matching TRBD1. This CDR3 region has 15 residues. Germline values: CDR1 GTSNPN, CDR2 SVGIG (reference sequence). V lost 5 bases to trimming and J lost 0 bases; unmatched junction nucleotides: 9. The CDR3 reads CAWQKQGDPSYEQYF. Here the CDR3 DNA reads TGTGCCTGGCAGAAACAGGGGGATCCCTCCTACGAGCAGTACTTC.

This rearrangement joins TRBV5-6 to TRBJ1-2, with D unclear. The V gene lost 0 bases and the J gene lost 6 bases, with 9 bases spanning the gap. The CDR3 has 13 residues. The germline V gene encodes CDR1 SGHDT and CDR2 YYEEEE. The CDR3 reads CASSLASWDGYTF. CDR3 in DNA: TGTGCCAGCAGCTTGGCCTCATGGGATGGCTACACCTTC.

This clonotype has only a few counts. The chain joins TRBV25-1 to TRBJ2-5; D not certain. The V gene lost 4 bases and the J gene lost 1 base, with 1 base spanning the gap. The CDR3 extends over 11 amino acids. Germline loops: CDR1 MGHDK, CDR2 SYGVNS. CDR3 in amino acids: CASSVQETQYF. CDR3 coding DNA: TGTGCCAGCAGTGTCCAAGAGACCCAGTACTTC.

The V and J genes are TRBV5-1 and TRBJ2-1; 9 positions agree with TRBD2. From germline, CDR1 is SGHRS and CDR2 YFSETQ. This CDR3 region has 18 residues. Trimming at V came to 0 bases and at J to 0 bases, leaving 7 bases not matched to a gene. This CDR3 is CASSLEGGRGSSYNEQFF. The CDR3, as DNA: TGCGCCAGCAGCTTGGAGGGCGGGAGGGGAAGCTCCTACAATGAGCAGTTCTTC.

This chain joins TRBV20-1 and TRBJ2-3, with 8 bases that match TRBD2. V dropped 4 bases and J dropped 7; count of bases not matched to a gene: 13. This CDR3 comprises 15 residues. Germline V gene sequence: CDR1 DFQATT, CDR2 SNEGSKA (reference sequence). CDR3 coding DNA: TGCAGTGCTATATCTACTAGCGGCTGGGATAATACGCAGTATTTT. Translated, it gives CSAISTSGWDNTQYF.

The gene calls are TRBV7-7 and TRBJ2-5, with D maybe TRBD2 (6 bases). The CDR3 is made up of 15 amino acids. Deletions cut 8 bases from V and 10 bases from J, with 26 bases between. Germline values: CDR1 SSHAT, CDR2 FNYEAQ (reference sequence). This CDR3 reads CASASHLGRGVDQYF. The CDR3 DNA follows: TGTGCCAGCGCATCCCACCTAGGGCGGGGAGTCGACCAGTACTTC. The full variable domain, rest sourced from reference TRBV7-7 and TRBJ2-5, is GAGVSQSPRYKVTKRGQDVTLRCDPISSHATLYWYQQALGQGPEFLTYFNYEAQPDKSGLPSDRFSAERPEGSISTLTIQRTEQRDSAMYRCASASHLGRGVDQYFGPGTRLLVL.

This clonotype was seen a few times. The chain uses TRBV20-1 and TRBJ2-4; D is possibly TRBD1 or TRBD2 (5 bases each). This CDR3 region has 13 residues. V gave up 3 bases and J gave up 3 bases, with 9 bases separating them. Germline V lookup: CDR1 DFQATT, CDR2 SNEGSKA (reference sequence). Written as DNA, the CDR3 is TGCAGTGCTAGGGGGGTCGGCAAAAACATTCAGTACTTC. Translated, it gives CSARGVGKNIQYF.

This clonotype was seen a few times. V and J are TRBV11-2 and TRBJ2-3; a weak D match, TRBD2 (5 bases). Looked up from germline, CDR1 is SGHAT and CDR2 is FQNNGV. The germline V and J ends were trimmed by 4 bases and 1 base, with 9 bases remaining between them. This CDR3 comprises 14 residues. The CDR3 region has the DNA TGTGCCAGCAGCTCCCGGGGTGGCACAGATACGCAGTATTTT. It yields the protein CASSSRGGTDTQYF. The whole variable domain, filled in from reference TRBV11-2 and TRBJ2-3, reads EAGVAQSPRYKIIEKRQSVAFWCNPISGHATLYWYQQILGQGPKLLIQFQNNGVVDDSQLPKDRFSAERLKGVDSTLKIQPAKLEDSAVYLCASSSRGGTDTQYFGPGTRLTVL.

J is TRBJ1-2 and V is TRBV5-1; D might be TRBD1 (5 bases). CDR3 length: 15 amino acids. The ends were cut back, 5 bases at V and 5 bases at J, with 19 bases in the middle. Germline-derived CDR1 and CDR2 are SGHRS and YFSETQ. CDR3 in amino acids: CASSSTPDSPYGYTF. The CDR3 nucleotides are TGCGCCAGCAGTTCTACGCCTGACAGTCCTTATGGCTACACCTTC.

The chain combines TRBV4-3 with TRBJ2-7; D may be TRBD1 or TRBD2 (5 bases each). Germline loops: CDR1 LGHNA, CDR2 YSLEER. Trimming pared 4 bases from V and 0 bases from J, leaving 19 bases between. The CDR3 is 17 residues long. CDR3 sequence (DNA): TGCGCCAGCAGCCCATCAGTGGGGGTCTATACCTCCTACGAGCAGTACTTC. This translates into CASSPSVGVYTSYEQYF.

The chain links TRBV5-1 to TRBJ2-1, with D possibly TRBD2 on 5 matching bases. The germline V gene encodes CDR1 SGHRS and CDR2 YFSETQ. The CDR3 has 13 amino acids. V lost 4 bases to trimming and J lost 6 bases, with 11 bases between them. The CDR3 sequence: CASSPDLINEQFF. CDR3 bases: TGCGCCAGCAGCCCGGACTTAATCAATGAGCAGTTCTTC.

V and J are TRBV18 and TRBJ1-2; weak D call: TRBD1 (5 bases). From germline, CDR1 is KGHSH and CDR2 LQKENI. The V and J ends lost 3 bases and 6 bases respectively, with 17 bases between them. The CDR3 runs to 15 residues. CDR3 protein: CASSPRNLGTNGYTF. The CDR3, as DNA: TGTGCCAGCTCACCCCGCAACCTGGGGACGAATGGCTACACCTTC.

A word on this clonotype: Sequence at one end of the junction differs from germline and may be a read error. This chain uses TRBV25-1 with TRBJ2-7; no clear D. Per germline, CDR1 MGHDK and CDR2 SYGVNS. This CDR3 contains 13 residues. This CDR3 is CGSRGRVRYEQYF. The CDR3 DNA is TGTGGCAGCCGTGGCCGGGTCCGGTACGAGCAGTACTTC.